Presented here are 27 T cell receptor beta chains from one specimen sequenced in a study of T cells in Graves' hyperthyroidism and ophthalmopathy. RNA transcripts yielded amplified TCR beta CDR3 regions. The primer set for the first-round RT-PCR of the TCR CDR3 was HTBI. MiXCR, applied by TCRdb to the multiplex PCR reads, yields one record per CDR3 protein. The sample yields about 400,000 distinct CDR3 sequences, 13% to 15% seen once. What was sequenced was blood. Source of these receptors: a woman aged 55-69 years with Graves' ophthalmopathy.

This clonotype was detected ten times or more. The CDR3 nucleotides read TGTGCCATCAGTGAGGGGACTAGCGGGAGCACAGATACGCAGTATTTT. Protein product: CAISEGTSGSTDTQYF. The chain is built from TRBV10-3 and TRBJ2-3, with TRBD2 matching 12 bases. The CDR3 loop spans 16 amino acids. Germline CDR1 is ENHRY and CDR2 is SYGVKD. After removal of 2 bases from V and 0 bases from J, the junction contained 0 bases not matched to a gene.

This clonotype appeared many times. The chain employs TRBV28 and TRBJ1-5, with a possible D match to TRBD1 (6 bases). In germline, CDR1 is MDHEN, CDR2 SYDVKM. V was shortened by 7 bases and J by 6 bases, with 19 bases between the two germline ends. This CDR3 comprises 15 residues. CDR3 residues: CASNPGQTPPQPQHF. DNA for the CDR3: TGTGCCAGCAACCCGGGACAAACCCCACCTCAGCCCCAGCATTTT.

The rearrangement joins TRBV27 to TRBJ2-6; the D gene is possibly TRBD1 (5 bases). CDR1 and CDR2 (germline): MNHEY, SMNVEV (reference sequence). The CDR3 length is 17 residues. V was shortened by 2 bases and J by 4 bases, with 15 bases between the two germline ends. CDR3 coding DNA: TGTGCCAGCAGTTTAGGCTCAGGGCAGTTCGGGGCCAACGTCCTGACTTTC. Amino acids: CASSLGSGQFGANVLTF.

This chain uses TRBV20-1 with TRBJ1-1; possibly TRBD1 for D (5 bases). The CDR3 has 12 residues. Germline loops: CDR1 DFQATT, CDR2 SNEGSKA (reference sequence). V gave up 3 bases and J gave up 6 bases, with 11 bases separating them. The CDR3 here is CSASGASAEAFF. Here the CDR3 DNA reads TGCAGTGCTAGTGGGGCGTCCGCTGAAGCTTTCTTT.

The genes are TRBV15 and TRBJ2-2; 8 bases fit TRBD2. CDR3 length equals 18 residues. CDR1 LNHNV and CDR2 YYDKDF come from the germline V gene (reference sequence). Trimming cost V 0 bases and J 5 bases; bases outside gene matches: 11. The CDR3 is CATSRDEVAGGLTGELFF. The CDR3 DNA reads TGTGCCACCAGCAGAGACGAAGTTGCGGGAGGTTTGACCGGGGAGCTGTTTTTT. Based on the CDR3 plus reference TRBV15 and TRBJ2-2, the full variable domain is DAMVIQNPRYQVTQFGKPVTLSCSQTLNHNVMYWYQQKSSQAPKLLFHYYDKDFNNEADTPDNFQSRRPNTSFCFLDIRSPGLGDTAMYLCATSRDEVAGGLTGELFFGEGSRLTVL.

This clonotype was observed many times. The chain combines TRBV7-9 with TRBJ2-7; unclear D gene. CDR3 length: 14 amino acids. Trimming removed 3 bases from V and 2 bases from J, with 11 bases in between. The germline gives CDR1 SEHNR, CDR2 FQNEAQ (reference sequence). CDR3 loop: CASSFGVSPYEQYF. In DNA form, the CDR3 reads TGTGCCAGCAGCTTCGGTGTCTCCCCCTACGAGCAGTACTTC.

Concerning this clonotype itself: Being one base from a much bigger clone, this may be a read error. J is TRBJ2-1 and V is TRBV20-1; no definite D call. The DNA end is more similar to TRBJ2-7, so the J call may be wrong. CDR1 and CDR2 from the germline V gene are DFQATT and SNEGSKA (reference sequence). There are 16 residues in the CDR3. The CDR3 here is CSARPIGVGSYNEQYF. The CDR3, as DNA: TGCAGTGCTAGACCCATTGGGGTTGGGTCCTACAATGAGCAGTACTTC.

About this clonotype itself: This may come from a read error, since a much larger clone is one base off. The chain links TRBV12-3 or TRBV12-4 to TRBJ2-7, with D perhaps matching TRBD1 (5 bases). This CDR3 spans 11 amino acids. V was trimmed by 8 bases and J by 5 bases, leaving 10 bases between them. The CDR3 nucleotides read TGTGCCAGCGGAAGGGGCCACGAGCAGTACTTC. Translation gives CASGRGHEQYF.

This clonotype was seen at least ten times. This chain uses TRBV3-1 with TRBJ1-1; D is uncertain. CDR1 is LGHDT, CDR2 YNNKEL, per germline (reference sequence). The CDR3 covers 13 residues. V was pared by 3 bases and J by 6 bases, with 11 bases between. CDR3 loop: CASSHRTGAEAFF. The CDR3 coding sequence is TGTGCCAGCAGCCACCGGACTGGGGCTGAAGCTTTCTTT.

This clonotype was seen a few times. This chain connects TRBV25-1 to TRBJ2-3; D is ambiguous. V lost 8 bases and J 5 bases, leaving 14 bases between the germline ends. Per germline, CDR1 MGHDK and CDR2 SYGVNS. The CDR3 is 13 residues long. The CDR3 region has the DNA TGTGCCAGCTCCTACCCCCTTGTAGATACGCAGTATTTT. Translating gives CASSYPLVDTQYF.

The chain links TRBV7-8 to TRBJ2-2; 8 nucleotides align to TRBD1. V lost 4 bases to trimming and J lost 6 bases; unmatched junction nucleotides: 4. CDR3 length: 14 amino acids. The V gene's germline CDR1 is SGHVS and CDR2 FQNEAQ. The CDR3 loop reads CASSYGQGAGELFF. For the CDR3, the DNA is TGTGCCAGCAGCTACGGACAGGGCGCCGGGGAGCTGTTTTTT. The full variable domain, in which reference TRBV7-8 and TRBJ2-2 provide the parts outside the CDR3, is GAGVSQSPRYKVAKRGQDVALRCDPISGHVSLFWYQQALGQGPEFLTYFQNEAQLDKSGLPSDRFFAERPEGSVSTLKIQRTQQEDSAVYLCASSYGQGAGELFFGEGSRLTVL.

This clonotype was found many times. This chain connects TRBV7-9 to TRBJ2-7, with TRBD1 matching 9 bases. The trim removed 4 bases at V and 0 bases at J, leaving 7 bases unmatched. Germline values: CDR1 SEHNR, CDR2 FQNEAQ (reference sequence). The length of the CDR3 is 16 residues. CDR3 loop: CASSWDGQGISYEQYF. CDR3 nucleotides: TGTGCCAGCAGCTGGGACGGACAGGGGATCTCCTACGAGCAGTACTTC.

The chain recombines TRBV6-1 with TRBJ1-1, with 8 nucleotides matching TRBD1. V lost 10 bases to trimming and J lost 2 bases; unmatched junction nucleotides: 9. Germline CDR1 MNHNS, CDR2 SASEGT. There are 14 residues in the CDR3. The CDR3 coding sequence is TGTGCCACCTCGAGGGACAGGAGTAACACTGAAGCTTTCTTT. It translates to CATSRDRSNTEAFF.

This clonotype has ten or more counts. CDR3 sequence reads: CASSPLLGSGASSYNEQFF. The CDR3 DNA is TGTGCCAGCAGCCCTCTATTGGGGAGCGGGGCTAGCTCCTACAATGAGCAGTTCTTC. This sequence joins TRBV7-2 and TRBJ2-1; TRBD2 agrees at 7 bases. The CDR3 totals 19 residues. Germline loops: CDR1 SGHTA, CDR2 FQGNSA. J lost 0 bases, V lost 5 bases, and 16 bases had no gene match.

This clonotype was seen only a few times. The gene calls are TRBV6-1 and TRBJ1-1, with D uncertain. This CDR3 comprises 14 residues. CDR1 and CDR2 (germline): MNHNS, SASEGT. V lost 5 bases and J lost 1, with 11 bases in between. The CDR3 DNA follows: TGTGCCAGCAGTCCGACTGCTGGGAACACTGAAGCTTTCTTT. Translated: CASSPTAGNTEAFF.

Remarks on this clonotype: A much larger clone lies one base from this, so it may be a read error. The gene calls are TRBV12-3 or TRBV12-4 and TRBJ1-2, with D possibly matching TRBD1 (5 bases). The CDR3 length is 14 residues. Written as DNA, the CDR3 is TGTGCCAGCGGTTTGGGCAGGGAAGTCTATGGCTACACCTTC. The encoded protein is CASGLGREVYGYTF.

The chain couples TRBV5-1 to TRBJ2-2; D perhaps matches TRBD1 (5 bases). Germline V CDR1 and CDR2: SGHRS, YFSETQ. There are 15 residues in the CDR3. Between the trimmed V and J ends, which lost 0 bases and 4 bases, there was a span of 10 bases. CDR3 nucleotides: TGCGCCAGCAGCTTGGAGGGGAAAAGCACCGGGGAGCTGTTTTTT. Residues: CASSLEGKSTGELFF.

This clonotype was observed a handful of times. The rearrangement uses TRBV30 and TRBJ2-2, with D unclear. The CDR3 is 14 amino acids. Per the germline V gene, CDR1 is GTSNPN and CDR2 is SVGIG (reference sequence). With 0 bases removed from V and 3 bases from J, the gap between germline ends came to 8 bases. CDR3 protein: CAWSVQPDTGELFF. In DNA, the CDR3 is TGTGCCTGGAGTGTACAGCCGGACACCGGGGAGCTGTTTTTT.

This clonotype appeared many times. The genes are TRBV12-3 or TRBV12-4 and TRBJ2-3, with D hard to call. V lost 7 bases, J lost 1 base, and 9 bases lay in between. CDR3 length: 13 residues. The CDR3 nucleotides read TGTGCCAGCACCCTACTTCGCACAGATACGCAGTATTTT. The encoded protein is CASTLLRTDTQYF.

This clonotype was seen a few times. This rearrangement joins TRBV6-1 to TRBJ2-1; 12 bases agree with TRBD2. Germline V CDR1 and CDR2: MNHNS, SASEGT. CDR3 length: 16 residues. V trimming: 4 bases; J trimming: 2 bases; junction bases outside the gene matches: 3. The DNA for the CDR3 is TGTGCCAGCAGTGCCAGGACTAGCGGGGCCTACAATGAGCAGTTCTTC. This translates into CASSARTSGAYNEQFF.

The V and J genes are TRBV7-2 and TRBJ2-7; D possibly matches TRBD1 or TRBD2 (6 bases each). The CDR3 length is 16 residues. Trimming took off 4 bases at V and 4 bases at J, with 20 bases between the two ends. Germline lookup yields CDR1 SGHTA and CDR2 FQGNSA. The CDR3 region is CASSWGAGGIGYEQYF. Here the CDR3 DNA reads TGTGCCAGCAGCTGGGGGGCTGGGGGAATTGGATACGAGCAGTACTTC.

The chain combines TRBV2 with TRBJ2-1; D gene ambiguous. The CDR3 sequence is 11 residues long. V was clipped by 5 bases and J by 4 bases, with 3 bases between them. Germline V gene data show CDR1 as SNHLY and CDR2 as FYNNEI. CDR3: CASSQYNEQFF. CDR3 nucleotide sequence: TGTGCCAGCAGTCAGTACAATGAGCAGTTCTTC.

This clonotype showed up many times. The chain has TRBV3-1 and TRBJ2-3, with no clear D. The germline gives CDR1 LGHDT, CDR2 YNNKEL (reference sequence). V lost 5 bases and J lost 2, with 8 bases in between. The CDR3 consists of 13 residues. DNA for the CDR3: TGTGCCAGCAGCTACCTGCACACAGATACGCAGTATTTT. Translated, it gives CASSYLHTDTQYF.

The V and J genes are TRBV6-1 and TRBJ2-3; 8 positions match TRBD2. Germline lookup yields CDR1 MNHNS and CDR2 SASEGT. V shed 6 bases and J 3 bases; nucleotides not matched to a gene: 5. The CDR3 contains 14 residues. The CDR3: CASRPGLVTDTQYF. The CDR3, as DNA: TGTGCCAGCAGGCCGGGACTAGTTACAGATACGCAGTATTTT.

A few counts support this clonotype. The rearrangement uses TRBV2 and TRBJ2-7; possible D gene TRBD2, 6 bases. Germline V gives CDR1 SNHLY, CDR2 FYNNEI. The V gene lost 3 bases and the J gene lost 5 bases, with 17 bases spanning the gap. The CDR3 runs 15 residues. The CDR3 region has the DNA TGTGCCAGCAGTGAGACTAGAATCAGCCTCAACGAGCAGTACTTC. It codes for CASSETRISLNEQYF.

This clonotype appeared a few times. The CDR3 loop reads CASSGGGAGQPQHF. The CDR3 nucleotides read TGTGCCAGCAGCGGCGGGGGGGCGGGTCAGCCCCAGCATTTT. The chain uses TRBV13 and TRBJ1-5; a possible D gene is TRBD1 (6 bases). CDR3 length equals 14 residues. V lost 5 bases and J lost 6, with 14 bases in between. The germline V gene encodes CDR1 PRHDT and CDR2 FYEKMQ (reference sequence).

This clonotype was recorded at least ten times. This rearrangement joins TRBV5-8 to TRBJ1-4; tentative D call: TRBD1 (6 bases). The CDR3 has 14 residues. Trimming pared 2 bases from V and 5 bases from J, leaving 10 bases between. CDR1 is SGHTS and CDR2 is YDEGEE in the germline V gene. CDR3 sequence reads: CASSLWQGNEKLFF. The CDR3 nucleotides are TGTGCCAGCAGCTTATGGCAGGGGAATGAAAAACTGTTTTTT.